Detailed here is one T cell receptor beta chain. The data were taken from a study of blood T cell repertoires in COVID-19. The CDR3 loop spans 15 amino acids. CDR1 and CDR2 from the germline V gene are SGHRS and YFSETQ. The trim removed 4 bases at V and 6 bases at J, leaving 6 bases unmatched. Only in-frame clones appear in the TCRdb table, and some are missing; sequencing was by immunoSEQ multiplex PCR. Among about 100,000 clones listed, 70% to 90% were seen once. The sample taken for sequencing was peripheral blood. The sequence came from a man aged 50 to 59 with active or convalescent COVID-19. J is TRBJ2-7 and V is TRBV5-1, with 14 bases aligning to TRBD2. The CDR3: CASSGWTSGRTEQYF. The DNA of the CDR3 is TGCGCCAGCAGCGGATGGACTAGCGGGAGGACCGAGCAGTACTTC.